This T cell receptor (beta chain) is from a study of blood T cell repertoires in COVID-19. For the study at large: Samples taken during acute and convalescent COVID-19 were collected in the United States, Italy and Spain. T cells, B-cell-depleted T cells, or PBMCs provided the cDNA or gDNA that served as material.

Clones were read by immunoSEQ multiplex PCR, and TCRdb kept only the in-frame ones, dropping some. Among under 300,000 clones listed, 81% were seen once. The CDR3 consists of 12 residues. The V gene's germline CDR1 is MNHEY and CDR2 SMNVEV (reference sequence). V was cut by 10 bases and J by 8 bases, with 15 bases left in between. V and J are TRBV27 and TRBJ2-1; a possible D gene is TRBD1 (6 bases). The clonotype originates from a woman aged 55-69 years with active or convalescent COVID-19. Sequencing was carried out using peripheral blood. Here the CDR3 reads CATREGGHEQFF. CDR3 DNA sequence: TGTGCCACTAGGGAAGGGGGTCATGAGCAGTTCTTC.